The source of this T cell receptor (beta chain) is a study of blood T cell repertoires in COVID-19. Across the whole study: Some COVID-19 samples were acute and others convalescent; all came from the United States, Italy and Spain. PBMCs, B-cell-depleted T cells, or T cells provided the cDNA or gDNA that made up the material.

The V gene's germline CDR1 is MNHNY and CDR2 SVGAGI (reference sequence). The CDR3 consists of 15 residues. Trimming pared 2 bases from V and 1 base from J, leaving 11 bases between. Per the original methods: Amplification from reference gene primers served as the basis for estimated nucleated cell counts. TCRdb's copy holds only in-frame clones and misses some; the assay was immunoSEQ multiplex PCR. V and J calls and clone size are those listed in that table; D and trimming were worked out from the DNA. The profile shows a few hundred thousand clones, roughly 87% of them singletons. Sequenced: peripheral blood. The TCR was taken from a human donor in a cohort sampled during active COVID-19. The gene calls are TRBV6-6 and TRBJ1-1; no reliable D call. The CDR3 sequence: CASSYGRHGNTEAFF. The CDR3 region has the DNA TGTGCCAGCAGTTACGGTCGTCACGGGAACACTGAAGCTTTCTTT.